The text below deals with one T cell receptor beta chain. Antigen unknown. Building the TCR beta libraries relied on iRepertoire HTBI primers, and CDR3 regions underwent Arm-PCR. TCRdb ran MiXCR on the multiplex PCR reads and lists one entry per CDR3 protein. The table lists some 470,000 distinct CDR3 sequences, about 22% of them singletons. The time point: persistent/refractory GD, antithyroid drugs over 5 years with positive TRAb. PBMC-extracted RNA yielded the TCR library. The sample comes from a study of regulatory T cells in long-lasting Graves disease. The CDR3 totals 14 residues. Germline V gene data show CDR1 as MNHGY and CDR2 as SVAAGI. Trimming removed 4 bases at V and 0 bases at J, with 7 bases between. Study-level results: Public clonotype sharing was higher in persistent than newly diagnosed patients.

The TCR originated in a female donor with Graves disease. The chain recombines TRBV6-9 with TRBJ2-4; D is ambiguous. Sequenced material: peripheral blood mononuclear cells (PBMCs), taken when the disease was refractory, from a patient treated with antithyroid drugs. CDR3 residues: CASSSQIAKNIQYF. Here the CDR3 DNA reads TGTGCCAGCAGTTCCCAGATAGCCAAAAACATTCAGTACTTC.